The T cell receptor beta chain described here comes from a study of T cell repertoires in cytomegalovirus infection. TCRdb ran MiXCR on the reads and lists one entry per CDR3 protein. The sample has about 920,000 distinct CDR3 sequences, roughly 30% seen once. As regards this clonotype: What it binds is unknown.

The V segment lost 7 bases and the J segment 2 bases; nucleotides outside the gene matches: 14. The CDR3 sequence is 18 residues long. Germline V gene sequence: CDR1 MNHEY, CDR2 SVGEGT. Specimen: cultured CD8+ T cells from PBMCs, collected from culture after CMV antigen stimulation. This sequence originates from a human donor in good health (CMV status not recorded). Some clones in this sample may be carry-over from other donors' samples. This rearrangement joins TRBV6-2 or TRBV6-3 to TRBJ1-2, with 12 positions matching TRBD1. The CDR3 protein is CASTRGQGATSTNYGYTF. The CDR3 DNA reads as TGTGCCAGCACCCGGGGACAGGGGGCAACATCGACGAACTATGGCTACACCTTC.